Following are 31 T cell receptor beta chains from one sample sequenced in a study of cytomegalovirus exposure and HLA in healthy donors. Method: immunoSEQ multiplex PCR; TCRdb's copy keeps in-frame clones and lacks some. The data contain around 230,000 clones, around 85% of them singletons. The sample was PBMCs. The receptors derive from a woman in her 30s in good health and CMV-seropositive.

The J gene is TRBJ2-3, the V gene TRBV6-5; possible D gene TRBD2, 7 bases. CDR3 size: 16 residues. Germline-derived CDR1 and CDR2 are MNHEY and SVGAGI. Trimming took 2 bases from V and 0 from J, leaving 12 bases between them. The CDR3 spells CASSYGRGFSTDTQYF. CDR3 nucleotide sequence: TGTGCCAGCAGTTACGGGAGGGGGTTTAGCACAGATACGCAGTATTTT.

This clone was recorded a few times. The genes are TRBV28 and TRBJ1-1; 8 bases align to TRBD1. The CDR3 extends over 13 amino acids. The germline gives CDR1 MDHEN, CDR2 SYDVKM. J lost 10 bases, V lost 8 bases, and 12 bases had no gene match. CDR3 in DNA: TGTGCCAGCGGCGTGACAGGGGAAGTGGGAGCTTTCTTT. It specifies CASGVTGEVGAFF.

The chain employs TRBV6-6 and TRBJ2-5, with D tentatively TRBD1 (6 bases). V was trimmed by 6 bases and J by 2 bases, leaving 13 bases between them. Germline V gene lookup returns CDR1 MNHNY and CDR2 SVGAGI (reference sequence). CDR3 length equals 14 residues. The CDR3 sequence: CASRDSGLQETQYF. CDR3 DNA sequence: TGTGCCAGCAGGGACAGCGGATTACAAGAGACCCAGTACTTC.

This chain connects TRBV7-9 to TRBJ2-5, with 7 bases identical to TRBD2. Trimming took 4 bases from V and 3 from J; bases not matched to a gene: 11. This CDR3 has 16 amino acids. CDR1 and CDR2 from the germline V gene are SEHNR and FQNEAQ (reference sequence). The CDR3 spells CASSSRGLGVEETQYF. CDR3 sequence (DNA): TGTGCCAGCAGCTCACGAGGACTAGGGGTAGAAGAGACCCAGTACTTC.

This clone has just one count. The chain couples TRBV19 to TRBJ2-7; 12 nucleotides line up with TRBD2. This CDR3 is built from 20 residues. Trimming cost V 5 bases and J 5 bases; bases outside gene matches: 22. In germline, CDR1 is LNHDA, CDR2 SQIVND (reference sequence). CDR3 amino acids: CASSLVFLELAGGFPHEQYF. The CDR3 DNA sequence: TGTGCCAGTAGTCTTGTCTTCCTGGAGCTAGCGGGAGGGTTCCCCCACGAGCAGTACTTC.

This clone was detected a few times. This chain uses TRBV5-6 with TRBJ2-7; 10 bases map to TRBD2. Germline trimming cut 5 bases from V and 2 bases from J; bases unmatched to any gene: 7. The V gene's germline CDR1 is SGHDT and CDR2 YYEEEE. The CDR3 sequence is 15 residues long. In DNA, the CDR3 is TGTGCCAGCAGATACCTAGCGGGAGCAGCCTACGAGCAGTACTTC. Amino acid sequence: CASRYLAGAAYEQYF. The full variable domain, rest sourced from reference TRBV5-6 and TRBJ2-7, is DAGVTQSPTHLIKTRGQQVTLRCSPKSGHDTVSWYQQALGQGPQFIFQYYEEEERQRGNFPDRFSGHQFPNYSSELNVNALLLGDSALYLCASRYLAGAAYEQYFGPGTRLTVT.

A single count supports this clone. CDR3 residues: CASSGRTGGSYEQYF. CDR3 sequence (DNA): TGTGCCAGCAGCGGACGGACAGGGGGCTCCTACGAGCAGTACTTC. V is TRBV7-6 and J is TRBJ2-7; 10 bases fit TRBD1. There are 15 residues in the CDR3. The J segment lost 0 bases and the V segment lost 5 bases, leaving 4 bases of the junction unmatched. Germline V gene data show CDR1 as SGHVS and CDR2 as FNYEAQ.

This sequence joins TRBV11-3 and TRBJ2-3; 8 nucleotides align to TRBD2. Per the germline V gene, CDR1 is SGHNT and CDR2 is YENEEA. CDR3 size: 14 residues. Losses at the gene ends were 5 bases for V and 1 base for J; bases not matched to a gene: 2. DNA for the CDR3: TGTGCCAGCAGCAATAGCGGGGGCACAGATACGCAGTATTTT. This codes for CASSNSGGTDTQYF.

The genes are TRBV5-5 and TRBJ1-1, with unresolved D. The CDR3 is 16 amino acids. V lost 5 bases, J lost 4 bases, and 21 bases lay in between. CDR1 and CDR2 from the germline V gene are SGHKS and YYEKEE (reference sequence). Here the CDR3 reads CASRRQAAAEGTEAFF. The CDR3 region has the DNA TGTGCCAGCAGGCGGCAGGCGGCGGCCGAGGGCACTGAAGCTTTCTTT.

The rearrangement joins TRBV6-1 to TRBJ2-7; 9 positions match TRBD1. V lost 5 bases to trimming and J lost 4 bases; unmatched junction nucleotides: 6. From germline, CDR1 is MNHNS and CDR2 SASEGT. This CDR3 has 14 amino acids. The CDR3, as DNA: TGTGCCAGCAGTACCCGGGACAGGGCTTACGAGCAGTACTTC. It codes for CASSTRDRAYEQYF.

The CDR3: CASSGWDRGFAGNTIYF. In nucleotides, the CDR3 is TGTGCCAGCAGCGGCTGGGACAGGGGTTTTGCTGGAAACACCATATATTTT. The chain employs TRBV9 and TRBJ1-3; 10 nucleotides line up with TRBD1. V lost 3 bases to trimming and J lost 2 bases; unmatched junction nucleotides: 8. This CDR3 comprises 17 residues. CDR1 and CDR2 from the germline V gene are SGDLS and YYNGEE. Complete variable domain (other parts from reference TRBV9 and TRBJ1-3): DSGVTQTPKHLITATGQRVTLRCSPRSGDLSVYWYQQSLDQGLQFLIQYYNGEERAKGNILERFSAQQFPDLHSELNLSSLELGDSALYFCASSGWDRGFAGNTIYFGEGSWLTVV.

This rearrangement joins TRBV5-1 to TRBJ2-2; no definite D call. There are 15 residues in the CDR3. The germline CDR1 and CDR2 sequences are SGHRS and YFSETQ. V shed 4 bases and J shed 3 bases, with 13 bases lying between them. CDR3 nucleotides: TGCGCCAGCAGCGGTGGTGGCTTGGACACCGGGGAGCTGTTTTTT. Amino acid sequence: CASSGGGLDTGELFF.

This clone was seen just once. J is TRBJ2-3 and V is TRBV5-4; 8 bases are a match to TRBD1. The J segment lost 1 base and the V segment lost 4 bases, leaving 8 bases of the junction unmatched. The CDR3 consists of 16 residues. Per the germline V gene, CDR1 is SGHNT and CDR2 is YYREEE (reference sequence). The CDR3 DNA sequence: TGTGCCAGCAGCCGATGGACAGGGCTGGGCACAGATACGCAGTATTTT. Amino acids: CASSRWTGLGTDTQYF.

The chain combines TRBV7-3 with TRBJ1-2; D is uncertain. CDR3 length: 11 amino acids. V lost 5 bases, J lost 7 bases, and 8 bases lay in between. CDR1 is SGHTA, CDR2 FQGTGA, per germline. CDR3 region: CASSPPSGYTF. The CDR3 bases are TGTGCCAGCAGCCCCCCGAGTGGCTACACCTTC.

The V and J genes are TRBV28 and TRBJ2-3, with 9 bases aligning to TRBD2. Unmatched junction bases numbered 12, after V lost 3 bases and J lost 5 bases. CDR1 is MDHEN and CDR2 is SYDVKM in the germline V gene. The CDR3 is 17 amino acids. The CDR3: CASSLVSSGTLGDTQYF. Here the CDR3 DNA reads TGTGCCAGCAGTTTGGTCTCTAGCGGGACCCTCGGAGATACGCAGTATTTT.

There are a few counts of this clone. V and J are TRBV6-1 and TRBJ2-1; no clear D. CDR1 and CDR2 (germline): MNHNS, SASEGT. V lost 6 bases and J 5 bases, leaving 11 bases between the germline ends. The CDR3 sequence is 13 residues long. DNA for the CDR3: TGTGCCAGCAGCTACAGCTACCACAATGAGCAGTTCTTC. It codes for CASSYSYHNEQFF.

The CDR3 protein is CGCSAQGDQPQHF. The CDR3, as DNA: TGTGGCTGTTCAGCGCAGGGCGATCAGCCCCAGCATTTT. This rearrangement joins TRBV19 to TRBJ1-5; D is possibly TRBD1 (5 bases). The germline V gene encodes CDR1 LNHDA and CDR2 SQIVND (reference sequence). The CDR3 length is 13 residues. Using reference TRBV19 and TRBJ1-5 for the parts outside the CDR3, the full variable domain is DGGITQSPKYLFRKEGQNVTLSCEQNLNHDAMYWYRQDPGQGLRLIYYSQIVNDFQKGDIAEGYSVSREKKESFPLTVTSAQKNPTAFYLCGCSAQGDQPQHFGDGTRLSIL.

The gene calls are TRBV21-1 and TRBJ2-7; the D call of TRBD1 is as the table states it, not checked on the DNA. TRBV21-1 is deemed a pseudogene. The CDR3 runs 15 residues. CDR3 sequence reads: CASRPGGPFSYEQYF. The CDR3 coding sequence is TGTGCCAGCCGTCCAGGGGGTCCCTTCTCCTACGAGCAGTACTTC.

The chain employs TRBV7-7 and TRBJ2-3; D unclear. This CDR3 comprises 13 residues. Germline V gene data show CDR1 as SSHAT and CDR2 as FNYEAQ (reference sequence). V lost 3 bases and J lost 0, with 4 bases in between. CDR3 sequence: CASSFLSTDTQYF. DNA of the CDR3: TGTGCCAGCAGCTTTCTGAGCACAGATACGCAGTATTTT.

The V gene is TRBV5-1, the J gene TRBJ1-4; TRBD1 aligns across 8 bases. V lost 3 bases and J lost 5; bases outside the gene matches: 0. The CDR3 consists of 13 residues. The germline gives CDR1 SGHRS, CDR2 YFSETQ. The CDR3 is CASSWTGNEKLFF. The CDR3 DNA follows: TGCGCCAGCAGCTGGACAGGGAATGAAAAACTGTTTTTT.

The CDR3 DNA follows: TGTGCCAGCAGCTTAGCACCGGACAGGGTCTACGAGCAGTACTTC. Translation: CASSLAPDRVYEQYF. The genes are TRBV7-9 and TRBJ2-7; 8 bases align to TRBD1. V trimming: 0 bases; J trimming: 3 bases; junction bases outside the gene matches: 4. Germline V gene lookup returns CDR1 SEHNR and CDR2 FQNEAQ (reference sequence). The CDR3 covers 15 residues.

The chain combines TRBV5-1 with TRBJ1-1; D not resolved. This CDR3 comprises 14 residues. Germline V gives CDR1 SGHRS, CDR2 YFSETQ. Trimming stripped 0 bases from V and 0 bases from J, with 6 bases between. The CDR3 DNA reads TGCGCCAGCAGCTTGGGGCCCATGAACACTGAAGCTTTCTTT. Its translation: CASSLGPMNTEAFF. Filled out from reference TRBV5-1 and TRBJ1-1, the complete variable domain reads KAGVTQTPRYLIKTRGQQVTLSCSPISGHRSVSWYQQTPGQGLQFLFEYFSETQRNKGNFPGRFSGRQFSNSRSEMNVSTLELGDSALYLCASSLGPMNTEAFFGQGTRLTVV.

The chain has TRBV29-1 and TRBJ1-2; D might be TRBD1 (6 bases). Trimming pared 5 bases from V and 4 bases from J, leaving 11 bases between. Germline lookup yields CDR1 SQVTM and CDR2 ANQGSEA. The length of the CDR3 is 12 residues. The CDR3 reads CSVHPGAYGYTF. The CDR3 coding sequence is TGCAGCGTTCACCCAGGGGCCTATGGCTACACCTTC. The full variable domain, in which reference TRBV29-1 and TRBJ1-2 provide the parts outside the CDR3, is SAVISQKPSRDICQRGTSLTIQCQVDSQVTMMFWYRQQPGQSLTLIATANQGSEATYESGFVIDKFPISRPNLTFSTLTVSNMSPEDSSIYLCSVHPGAYGYTFGSGTRLTVV.

The genes are TRBV6-4 and TRBJ1-1; TRBD1 aligns across 8 bases. This CDR3 is 24 amino acids long. In germline, CDR1 is MRHNA, CDR2 SNTAGT. V lost 2 bases, J lost 2 bases, and 31 bases stayed unmatched. The CDR3 region has the DNA TGTGCCAGCAGTGACCCGGACAGGGTTGAAGAAATAAGGTCGACTCGGCTTACCAACACTGAAGCTTTCTTT. It is translated as CASSDPDRVEEIRSTRLTNTEAFF.

This chain links TRBV13 with TRBJ1-1, with D perhaps TRBD1 (5 bases). The CDR3 is made up of 15 amino acids. V was clipped by 4 bases and J by 1 base, with 13 bases between them. CDR1 PRHDT and CDR2 FYEKMQ come from the germline V gene (reference sequence). The CDR3 protein is CASSSTQGGNTEAFF. The CDR3 DNA follows: TGTGCCAGCAGCTCCACCCAGGGAGGGAACACTGAAGCTTTCTTT.

The rearrangement joins TRBV6-4 to TRBJ1-1, with TRBD1 identical over 8 bases. The CDR3 totals 16 residues. The V and J ends lost 3 bases and 3 bases, in that order; junction bases with no gene match: 9. Germline lookup yields CDR1 MRHNA and CDR2 SNTAGT. The DNA for the CDR3 is TGTGCCAGCAGTGAAGGAGCCGGGACAGGATACACTGAAGCTTTCTTT. Its translation: CASSEGAGTGYTEAFF.

The CDR3 here is CAWRRGRDNIQYF. Here the CDR3 DNA reads TGTGCCTGGAGGAGAGGGAGGGATAACATTCAGTACTTC. The chain joins TRBV30 to TRBJ2-4, with 7 bases identical to TRBD2. V gave up 3 bases and J gave up 7 bases; unmatched junction bases: 6. This CDR3 is built from 13 residues. Germline CDR1 GTSNPN, CDR2 SVGIG (reference sequence).

This sequence joins TRBV27 and TRBJ2-1, with a tentative D call TRBD1 (8 bases). From germline, CDR1 is MNHEY and CDR2 SMNVEV (reference sequence). This CDR3 has 15 amino acids. V lost 2 bases and J lost 9, with 17 bases in between. The CDR3: CASSLGQGPGGEQFF. CDR3 nucleotides: TGTGCCAGCAGTTTAGGACAGGGCCCGGGAGGTGAGCAGTTCTTC.

The chain joins TRBV5-1 to TRBJ1-5; weak D call: TRBD1 (5 bases). CDR1 and CDR2 from the germline V gene are SGHRS and YFSETQ. The CDR3 loop spans 15 amino acids. Trimming removed 0 bases from V and 2 bases from J, with 9 bases in between. The CDR3 protein is CASSLAGVGNQPQHF. DNA for the CDR3: TGCGCCAGCAGCTTGGCGGGGGTTGGCAATCAGCCCCAGCATTTT. The full variable domain, its missing parts supplied by reference TRBV5-1 and TRBJ1-5, is KAGVTQTPRYLIKTRGQQVTLSCSPISGHRSVSWYQQTPGQGLQFLFEYFSETQRNKGNFPGRFSGRQFSNSRSEMNVSTLELGDSALYLCASSLAGVGNQPQHFGDGTRLSIL.

The chain employs TRBV28 and TRBJ2-2; 7 nucleotides line up with TRBD2. V lost 2 bases, J lost 3 bases, and 6 bases stayed unmatched. Germline CDR1 reads MDHEN; CDR2 reads SYDVKM. The CDR3 sequence is 16 residues long. Here the CDR3 DNA reads TGTGCCAGCAGTTTAGGGCTAGCGGAATACACCGGGGAGCTGTTTTTT. Encoded protein: CASSLGLAEYTGELFF.

The rearrangement links TRBV2 to TRBJ1-3, with D unresolved. CDR1 and CDR2 (germline): SNHLY, FYNNEI. CDR3 length: 16 amino acids. With 4 bases removed from V and 0 bases from J, the gap between germline ends came to 13 bases. This CDR3 is CASSVTAAYSGNTIYF. Written as DNA, the CDR3 is TGTGCCAGCAGTGTTACGGCGGCTTACTCTGGAAACACCATATATTTT.